This entry features one T cell receptor beta chain sequence. Antigen specificity is unknown. Sequenced by immunoSEQ multiplex PCR; TCRdb stores in-frame clones only, minus some. The table includes approximately 160,000 clones, more than 70% detected once. This record belongs to a study of cytotoxic CD8 clonotypes in ibrutinib-treated CLL. Study as a whole: Samples averaged 255,043 productive templates and tens of thousands of productive rearrangements.

Study results and limitations: The public clonotypes identified were infrequent and showed contraction or stability on treatment. Baseline values of clonality outstripped age-matched healthy donors and followed circulating CD8+ T-cell counts.

CDR3 length: 16 amino acids. CDR1 is SGDLS and CDR2 is YYNGEE in the germline V gene. With 0 bases clipped from V and 6 bases from J, the junction kept 8 bases outside the gene matches. This sequence originates from a human donor with chronic lymphocytic leukemia. Sequencing used PBMCs, obtained at disease progression, from a patient treated with ibrutinib. The chain recombines TRBV9 with TRBJ2-1, with 8 positions matching TRBD2. CDR3 protein: CASSVVGTSPVNEQFF. The DNA of the CDR3 is TGTGCCAGCAGCGTAGTCGGGACTAGTCCCGTCAATGAGCAGTTCTTC.